These T cell receptor beta chains were read from a single sample in a study of shared clonotypes between healthy human individuals. Produced via immunoSEQ multiplex PCR; TCRdb's table is partial and in-frame only. Found here are over 2,000,000 clones, about 94% of them singletons; the top ten hold less than 2%. Sequences were obtained from naive CD8+ T cells from PBMCs. These TCRs come from a young man in good health. Some clones in this sample may be carry-over from other donors' samples. CDR3s include the opening cysteine and the closing phenylalanine or tryptophan. A D gene is named only where the DNA matches it firmly. The size entry is marked missing in some rows and otherwise reads once, few, many or a size class.

v_gene: TRBV5-5
d_gene: TRBD2
len: 15
abundance: NA
j_gene: TRBJ2-7
CDR3nt: TGTGCCAGCAGCTTGGGCCCTAGCGGGATCAACGAGCAGTACTTC
CDR3aa: CASSLGPSGINEQYF

v_gene: TRBV5-6
d_gene: NA
len: 15
abundance: NA
j_gene: TRBJ2-7
CDR3nt: TGTGCCAGCAGCTCGAGCCCACCTGCCCCCCTCGAGCAGTACTTC
CDR3aa: CASSSSPPAPLEQYF

v_gene: TRBV7-8
d_gene: NA
len: 14
abundance: NA
j_gene: TRBJ2-2
CDR3nt: TGTGCCAGCAGCTTAGTGGGTAACACCGGGGAGCTGTTTTTT
CDR3aa: CASSLVGNTGELFF

v_gene: TRBV28
d_gene: NA
len: 14
abundance: NA
j_gene: TRBJ2-7
CDR3nt: TGTGCCAGCAGCGGCGCGGACACCCTCCTTGGGCAGTACTTC
CDR3aa: CASSGADTLLGQYF

v_gene: TRBV19
d_gene: NA
len: 12
abundance: NA
j_gene: TRBJ2-7
CDR3nt: TGTGCCAGCGCCGGGACCTCCTACGAGCAGTACTTC
CDR3aa: CASAGTSYEQYF

v_gene: TRBV7-9
d_gene: TRBD1
len: 15
abundance: once
j_gene: TRBJ2-7
CDR3nt: TGTGCCAGCAGCTTATTGGGACAGGATATCTACGAGCAGTACTTC
CDR3aa: CASSLLGQDIYEQYF

v_gene: TRBV9
d_gene: NA
len: 13
abundance: NA
j_gene: TRBJ2-7
CDR3nt: TGTGCCAGCAGCGGGAGCGGAACCTACGAGCAGTACTTC
CDR3aa: CASSGSGTYEQYF

v_gene: TRBV27
d_gene: TRBD2
len: 14
abundance: NA
j_gene: TRBJ2-7
CDR3nt: TGTGCCAGCAGTTTAGGGACTAGCGGTTACGAGCAGTACTTC
CDR3aa: CASSLGTSGYEQYF

v_gene: TRBV28
d_gene: NA
len: 12
abundance: once
j_gene: TRBJ2-7
CDR3nt: TGTGCCAGCAAGGCTAGCTCCTACGAGCAGTACTTC
CDR3aa: CASKASSYEQYF

v_gene: TRBV5-4
d_gene: NA
len: 15
abundance: once
j_gene: TRBJ1-3
CDR3nt: TGTGCCAGCAGCTTACAGGGTGTTCCTGGAAACACCATATATTTT
CDR3aa: CASSLQGVPGNTIYF